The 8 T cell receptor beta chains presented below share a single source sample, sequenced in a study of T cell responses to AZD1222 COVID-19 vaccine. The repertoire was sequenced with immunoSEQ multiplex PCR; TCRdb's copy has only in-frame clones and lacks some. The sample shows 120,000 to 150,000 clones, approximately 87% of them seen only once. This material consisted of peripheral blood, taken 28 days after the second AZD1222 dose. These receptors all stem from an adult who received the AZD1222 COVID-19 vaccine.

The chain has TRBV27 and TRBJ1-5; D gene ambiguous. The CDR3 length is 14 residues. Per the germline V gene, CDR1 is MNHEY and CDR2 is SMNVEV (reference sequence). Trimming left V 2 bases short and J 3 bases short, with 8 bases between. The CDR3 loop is CASSLGDYNQPQHF. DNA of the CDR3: TGTGCCAGCAGTTTAGGGGATTACAATCAGCCCCAGCATTTT.

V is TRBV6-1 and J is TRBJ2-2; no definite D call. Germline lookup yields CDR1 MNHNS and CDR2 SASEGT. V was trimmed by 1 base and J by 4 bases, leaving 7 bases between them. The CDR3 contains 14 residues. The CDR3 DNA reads TGTGCCAGCAGTGAAGTGGGGTCCACCGGGGAGCTGTTTTTT. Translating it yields CASSEVGSTGELFF.

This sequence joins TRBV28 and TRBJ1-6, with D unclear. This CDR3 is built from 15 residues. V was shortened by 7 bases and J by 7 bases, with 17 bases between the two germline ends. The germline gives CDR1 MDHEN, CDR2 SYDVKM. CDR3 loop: CASTPLGFGNSPLHF. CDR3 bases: TGTGCCAGCACCCCTTTGGGGTTCGGGAATTCACCCCTCCACTTT.

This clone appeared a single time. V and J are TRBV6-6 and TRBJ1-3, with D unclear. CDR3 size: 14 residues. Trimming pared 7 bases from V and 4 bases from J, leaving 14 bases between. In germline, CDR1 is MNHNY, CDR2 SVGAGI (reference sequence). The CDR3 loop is CASTPRQLGNTIYF. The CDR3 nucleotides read TGTGCCAGCACCCCCCGGCAGCTGGGAAACACCATATATTTT.

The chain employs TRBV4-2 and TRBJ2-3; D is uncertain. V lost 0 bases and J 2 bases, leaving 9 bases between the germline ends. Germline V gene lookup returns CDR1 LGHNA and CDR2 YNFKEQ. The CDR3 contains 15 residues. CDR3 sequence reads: CASSQDQRPTDTQYF. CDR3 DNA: TGTGCCAGCAGCCAAGACCAGCGACCCACAGATACGCAGTATTTT.

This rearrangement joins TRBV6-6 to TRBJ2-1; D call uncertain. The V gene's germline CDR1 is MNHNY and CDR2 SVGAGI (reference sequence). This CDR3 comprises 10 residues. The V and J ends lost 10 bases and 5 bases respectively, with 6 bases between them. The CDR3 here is CATSNNEQFF. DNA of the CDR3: TGTGCCACTTCTAACAATGAGCAGTTCTTC.

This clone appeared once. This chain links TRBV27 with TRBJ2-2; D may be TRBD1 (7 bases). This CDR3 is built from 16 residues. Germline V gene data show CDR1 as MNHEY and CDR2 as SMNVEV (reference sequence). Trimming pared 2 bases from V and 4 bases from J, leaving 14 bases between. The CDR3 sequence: CASSLGGGGFTGELFF. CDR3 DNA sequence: TGTGCCAGCAGTTTAGGAGGGGGCGGGTTCACCGGGGAGCTGTTTTTT.

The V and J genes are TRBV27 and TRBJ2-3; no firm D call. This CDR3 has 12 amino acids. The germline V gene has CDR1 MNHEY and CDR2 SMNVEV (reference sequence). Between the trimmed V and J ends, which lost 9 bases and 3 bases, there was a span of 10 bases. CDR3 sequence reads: CASWSLTDTQYF. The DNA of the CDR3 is TGTGCCAGTTGGAGCTTAACAGATACGCAGTATTTT.